This TCR beta chain was captured by sequencing in a study of blood T cell repertoires in COVID-19. Study as a whole: Whether acute or convalescent, the COVID-19 samples came from the United States, Italy and Spain. T cells, B-cell-depleted T cells, or PBMCs supplied cDNA or gDNA.

Per the germline V gene, CDR1 is MNHEY and CDR2 is SVGAGI. Deletions cut 5 bases from V and 1 base from J, with 8 bases between. The CDR3 runs 14 residues. How the authors handled the data: Reference gene primers were amplified, and this amplification served to estimate nucleated cell counts. The method was immunoSEQ multiplex PCR; TCRdb's version includes in-frame clones alone and lacks a portion of them. The DNA gave D and trimming, while V, J and clone size come from that table. Found here are about 210,000 clones, 92% of them singletons; the top ten hold more than 0.95%. The J gene is TRBJ2-2, the V gene TRBV6-5; the D is unclear. The source material was peripheral blood. The source of this sequence is a man in his thirties or forties with acute or convalescent COVID-19. CDR3 in DNA: TGTGCCAGCAGTCTCGCGCGGAACACCGGGGAGCTGTTTTTT. Its translation is CASSLARNTGELFF.